Below are 4 T cell receptor beta chains sequenced from a single sample in a study of radiotherapy plus CTLA-4 blockade in lung cancer. This table comes from immunoSEQ multiplex PCR, and its TCRdb copy is limited to in-frame clones, with some not included. Here the sample spans tens of thousands of clones, 70% to 80% being singletons. The material sequenced was peripheral blood, taken from a patient treated with radiotherapy plus ipilimumab. Receptor source: a human donor with non-small cell lung cancer whose response to radiotherapy plus ipilimumab could not be evaluated.

The J gene is TRBJ1-1, the V gene TRBV9; D ambiguous. V dropped 0 bases and J dropped 1 base, with 4 bases sitting between them. The CDR3 spans 13 residues. Germline V lookup: CDR1 SGDLS, CDR2 YYNGEE. CDR3 coding DNA: TGTGCCAGCAGCGTAGAGAGGAACACTGAAGCTTTCTTT. Its protein is CASSVERNTEAFF.

The gene calls are TRBV19 and TRBJ2-4; 15 bases agree with TRBD2. The CDR3 has 18 amino acids. The V and J ends lost 5 bases and 7 bases, in that order; junction bases with no gene match: 12. Germline CDR1 reads LNHDA; CDR2 reads SQIVND (reference sequence). The CDR3 is CASSPHSGTSGRRNIQYF. In nucleotides, the CDR3 is TGTGCCAGTAGTCCTCATTCAGGGACTAGCGGGAGGAGGAACATTCAGTACTTC.

The rearrangement uses TRBV4-2 and TRBJ1-6; D may be TRBD1 (6 bases). Germline V gives CDR1 LGHNA, CDR2 YNFKEQ. V dropped 2 bases and J dropped 8 bases, with 16 bases sitting between them. This CDR3 is 16 amino acids long. CDR3 DNA sequence: TGTGCCAGCAGCCAACTTAACCCTGGGGGCCATTCACCCCTCCACTTT. The encoded protein is CASSQLNPGGHSPLHF.

The chain recombines TRBV5-6 with TRBJ1-6, with 9 bases fitting TRBD1. The ends lost 1 base at V and 2 bases at J; junction bases unmatched: 1. CDR1 is SGHDT, CDR2 YYEEEE, per germline. This CDR3 has 16 residues. The CDR3 DNA is TGTGCCAGCAGCTTGACAGGGGGCGCCTATAATTCACCCCTCCACTTT. It translates to CASSLTGGAYNSPLHF.